The T cell receptor (beta chain) under discussion was sequenced for a study of identical twins. Only a few counts were recorded for this clonotype. Its antigen is currently unknown. From the 5' RACE reads, TCRdb called clonotypes with MiXCR, one entry per CDR3 protein. The sample lists a few hundred thousand distinct CDR3 sequences; about an eighth were seen once. Study results and limitations: The models gave estimates that fell short of the out-of-frame TCR alpha sharing seen in monozygotic twins. Reduced insertions were recorded for abundant cord blood beta clonotypes, with no such pattern in memory repertoires.

CDR3 length equals 15 residues. V was cut by 2 bases and J by 7 bases, with 18 bases left in between. The same sample was also studied in work on yellow fever vaccine responses in identical twins. That study adds: The authors reported partly convergent, partly personalized vaccine responses in identical twins.

V usage is TRBV12-3 or TRBV12-4 and J usage is TRBJ2-7, with a tentative D call TRBD1 (5 bases). This TCR came from a woman aged 18-29 years in good health. The material sequenced was memory (CD45RO+) T cells sorted from blood. The CDR3 nucleotides are TGTGCCAGCAGTTTAATGGGCAGGATTCCAGGGGAGCAGTACTTC. Translated, it gives CASSLMGRIPGEQYF.